These 2 T cell receptor beta chains were sequenced from one sample in a study of response to subunit inactivated influenza vaccine. TCRdb re-derived calls from the RT-PCR reads in MiXCR, one entry per CDR3 protein. The table lists about 180,000 distinct CDR3 sequences, around 8.8% of them singletons. Source: non-naive T cells sorted from PBMCs, taken on the day of vaccination. These receptors originate from a man aged 50 to 60 who received an inactivated influenza vaccine.

This clonotype was seen repeatedly, ten times or more. V is TRBV14 and J is TRBJ2-1; 9 positions match TRBD1. The CDR3 is 16 amino acids. Germline CDR1 reads SGHDN; CDR2 reads FVKESK. V lost 6 bases and J lost 2; bases outside the gene matches: 8. This chain's CDR3 is CASRSLGQGTYNEQFF. The CDR3 DNA sequence: TGTGCCAGCAGGTCATTAGGACAGGGGACCTACAATGAGCAGTTCTTC. The variable domain in full, completed from reference TRBV14 and TRBJ2-1, reads EAGVTQFPSHSVIEKGQTVTLRCDPISGHDNLYWYRRVMGKEIKFLLHFVKESKQDESGMPNNRFLAERTGGTYSTLKVQPAELEDSGVYFCASRSLGQGTYNEQFFGPGTRLTVL.

Ten or more counts support this clonotype. The chain uses TRBV20-1 and TRBJ2-1; 15 positions match TRBD2. The CDR3 spans 15 residues. The germline CDR1 and CDR2 sequences are DFQATT and SNEGSKA (reference sequence). V trimming: 5 bases; J trimming: 3 bases; junction bases outside the gene matches: 2. The DNA of the CDR3 is TGCAGTGCTGGGACTAGCGGGAGGTTCTACAATGAGCAGTTCTTC. Translation: CSAGTSGRFYNEQFF.